This T cell receptor beta chain derives from a study of spatial heterogeneity in lung cancer. Study-wide context: Detection of beta-chain sequences consistently exceeded that of alpha-chain sequences. TCR transcript counts in tumor regions correlated strongly with a T cell module score from matched bulk RNA-seq.

Each molecule of TCR cDNA was tagged with one unique molecular identifier. TCRdb recomputed calls from the 5' RACE reads with MiXCR, one row per CDR3 protein. The sample carries fewer than 6,000 distinct CDR3 sequences, approximately 4.8% recorded once. V lost 3 bases and J lost 5; bases outside the gene matches: 3. CDR3 length: 13 residues. CDR1 is LNHNV, CDR2 YYDKDF, per germline (reference sequence). Time point described: sample taken at primary tumor resection. This clonotype was observed at least ten times. Antigen: not known. Study findings and constraints: One measure, the expanded intratumoral alpha and beta TCR count, tracked tumor mutation counts.

The clonotype was recovered from a male donor with early-stage non-small cell lung cancer. V is TRBV15 and J is TRBJ2-5; 7 bases line up with TRBD2. The sample consisted of lung tumor tissue, taken at surgery. CDR3 residues: CATSSLAGETQYF. For the CDR3, the DNA is TGTGCCACCAGCAGCTTAGCGGGTGAGACCCAGTACTTC.